This TCR beta chain was recorded in a study of TIL therapy for anti-PD-1-resistant metastatic lung cancer. In the study overall: Half of patients were current or former smokers.

This CDR3 spans 14 amino acids. The J segment lost 3 bases and the V segment lost 3 bases, leaving 3 bases of the junction unmatched. Germline-derived CDR1 and CDR2 are SGHVS and FQNEAQ. Time point meaning: pre-treatment sample, taken before nivolumab and TIL therapy. This was the immunoSEQ v3 assay. TCRdb keeps only in-frame clones here, not all; method: immunoSEQ multiplex PCR. The data hold about 45,000 clones, with around 80% observed a single time. The sequencing used blood, collected at baseline. V usage is TRBV7-8 and J usage is TRBJ1-1, with 8 bases lining up with TRBD1. This TCR derives from a man aged 65 to 79 with non-small cell lung cancer. The CDR3 DNA follows: TGTGCCAGCAGCTTCGACAGGGGCTACACTGAAGCTTTCTTT. Amino acids: CASSFDRGYTEAFF.